Sequencing of this TCR beta chain was carried out in a study of tumor-infiltrating lymphocytes in oesophageal squamous cell carcinoma (TCRdb year 2016). As encoded in the germline V gene, CDR1 is SNHLY while CDR2 is FYNNEI. Reading from cysteine to phenylalanine, the CDR3 counts 11 amino acids. Solely the CDR3 DNA is kept, with 33 bases framed from the first base. V gives up 6 bases and J gives up 0 bases, and the segment between their germline ends measures 2 bases. This clonotype has just a few counts. Its antigen target is currently unknown. No per-base quality is available; no much larger clone lies one base away. Libraries were prepared through PCR. The sequencer was an Illumina HiSeq 2000. Clones were called with MiXCR by TCRdb after fastp trimmed the public reads at Q25, and only in-frame beta chains were retained. Identical CDR3 protein sequences are pooled into one entry, listed with their most common genes and DNA. A total of 20,000 or so distinct CDR3 sequences appear in this sample, around 40% of them only once. Together, the top ten hold roughly two fifths of the sample.

The chain is encoded by TRBV2 joined to TRBJ1-1, with the identity of the D gene unclear. This TCR was sampled from a male donor with esophageal squamous cell carcinoma. Sequenced input: esophageal tumor tissue. The DNA sequence is as follows: TGTGCCAGCAGGGTGAACACTGAAGCTTTCTTT. Translated, it gives CASRVNTEAFF.